This T cell receptor beta chain was sequenced during a study of T cells in Graves' hyperthyroidism and ophthalmopathy. General observations from the study: Model output signaled ophthalmopathy a median 6.5 months ahead of onset.

The TCR beta CDR3 regions underwent amplification using RNA transcripts as the source. HTBI primers drove first-round RT-PCR of the TCR CDR3. TCRdb independently ran MiXCR on the multiplex PCR reads; one entry per CDR3 protein. The sample yields some 500,000 distinct CDR3 sequences, about 15% seen once. Concerning this clonotype itself: The antigen remains undetermined.

With 5 bases removed from V and 3 bases from J, the gap between germline ends came to 4 bases. This CDR3 region has 10 residues. Germline V lookup: CDR1 SQVTM, CDR2 ANQGSEA. Each 10 ml fresh peripheral blood draw supplied the PBMCs. This TCR derives from a woman aged 18-29 years with Graves' hyperthyroidism. The V call is TRBV29-1, the J call TRBJ1-2, with D uncertain. Material: blood. Here the CDR3 DNA reads TGCAGCGTTACAGACTATGGCTACACCTTC. This codes for CSVTDYGYTF.